Listed below are T cell receptor beta chains from one sample, sequenced in a study of blood T cell repertoires in COVID-19. Libraries were prepared by immunoSEQ multiplex PCR; TCRdb keeps only in-frame clonotypes and omits some of them. The table lists approximately 110,000 clones, around four fifths of them singletons. The sample was peripheral blood. The receptors come from a man aged 70-80 years with acute or convalescent COVID-19. Each CDR3 is given with its conserved first and last residue. Fields, in order: V gene, D gene, clone size, J gene, CDR3 protein, CDR3 DNA. D genes are given only for firm matches. Rows may omit the clone size; those that give it use once, few, many or a size class.

v_call: TRBV7-2; d_call: NA; clone_size: NA; j_call: TRBJ2-3; cdr3_aa: CASSEGGFSTDTQYF; cdr3_nt: TGTGCCAGCAGCGAAGGAGGTTTTAGCACAGATACGCAGTATTTT
v_call: TRBV29-1; d_call: NA; clone_size: NA; j_call: TRBJ2-7; cdr3_aa: CSVTPDTHEQYF; cdr3_nt: TGCAGCGTTACTCCGGACACCCACGAGCAGTACTTC
v_call: TRBV28; d_call: NA; clone_size: NA; j_call: TRBJ2-3; cdr3_aa: CASSLRDTQYF; cdr3_nt: TGTGCCAGCAGTTTGAGGGATACGCAGTATTTT
v_call: TRBV19; d_call: NA; clone_size: once; j_call: TRBJ2-1; cdr3_aa: CASSIVGGGEQFF; cdr3_nt: TGTGCCAGTAGTATAGTGGGGGGAGGTGAGCAGTTCTTC
v_call: TRBV7-2; d_call: TRBD2; clone_size: NA; j_call: TRBJ2-1; cdr3_aa: CASSLIGLAVYNEQFF; cdr3_nt: TGTGCCAGCAGCCTCATAGGACTAGCGGTCTACAATGAGCAGTTCTTC
v_call: TRBV5-1; d_call: NA; clone_size: NA; j_call: TRBJ1-3; cdr3_aa: CASRQNLNSGNTIYF; cdr3_nt: TGCGCCAGCAGACAGAACTTGAACTCTGGAAACACCATATATTTT
v_call: TRBV5-3; d_call: NA; clone_size: few; j_call: TRBJ2-7; cdr3_aa: CARSRSARFPLNEQYF; cdr3_nt: TGTGCCAGAAGCCGCTCAGCTAGATTTCCCTTAAACGAGCAGTACTTC
v_call: TRBV29-1; d_call: TRBD1; clone_size: NA; j_call: TRBJ1-1; cdr3_aa: CSGQGAKGNTEAFF; cdr3_nt: TGCAGCGGACAGGGGGCAAAGGGGAACACTGAAGCTTTCTTT
v_call: TRBV19; d_call: NA; clone_size: NA; j_call: TRBJ1-1; cdr3_aa: CASSSESVAEAFF; cdr3_nt: TGTGCCAGTAGTAGCGAAAGTGTCGCTGAAGCTTTCTTT
v_call: TRBV29-1; d_call: NA; clone_size: once; j_call: TRBJ1-1; cdr3_aa: CSVNGILEAFF; cdr3_nt: TGCAGCGTTAATGGCATTCTTGAAGCTTTCTTT
v_call: TRBV19; d_call: TRBD1; clone_size: few; j_call: TRBJ2-2; cdr3_aa: CASSIGTGVTGELFF; cdr3_nt: TGTGCCAGTAGTATCGGGACAGGGGTCACCGGGGAGCTGTTTTTT
v_call: TRBV5-4; d_call: NA; clone_size: NA; j_call: TRBJ1-2; cdr3_aa: CASSDPPAGHYGYTF; cdr3_nt: TGTGCCAGCAGCGACCCCCCGGCGGGTCACTATGGCTACACCTTC
v_call: TRBV6-2/TRBV6-3; d_call: NA; clone_size: NA; j_call: TRBJ1-5; cdr3_aa: CASSYEQGRGNQPQHF; cdr3_nt: TGTGCCAGCAGTTACGAACAGGGTAGAGGCAATCAGCCCCAGCATTTT
v_call: TRBV6-5; d_call: TRBD1; clone_size: NA; j_call: TRBJ1-1; cdr3_aa: CASSIGQGFAEAFF; cdr3_nt: TGTGCCAGCAGTATCGGACAGGGATTCGCTGAAGCTTTCTTT
v_call: TRBV28; d_call: NA; clone_size: NA; j_call: TRBJ1-1; cdr3_aa: CASRDWSTEAFF; cdr3_nt: TGTGCCAGCAGGGATTGGAGCACTGAAGCTTTCTTT
v_call: TRBV18; d_call: NA; clone_size: NA; j_call: TRBJ2-7; cdr3_aa: CASSPLVRDEQYF; cdr3_nt: TGTGCCAGCTCACCACTTGTTCGGGACGAGCAGTACTTC
v_call: TRBV7-9; d_call: TRBD1; clone_size: few; j_call: TRBJ1-6; cdr3_aa: CASSSTGGANSPLHF; cdr3_nt: TGTGCCAGCAGCTCAACAGGGGGCGCAAATTCACCCCTCCACTTT
v_call: TRBV18; d_call: NA; clone_size: NA; j_call: TRBJ2-7; cdr3_aa: CASSPSKRDEQYF; cdr3_nt: TGTGCCAGCTCACCATCAAAGCGCGACGAGCAGTACTTC
v_call: TRBV4-2; d_call: TRBD2; clone_size: NA; j_call: TRBJ2-5; cdr3_aa: CASSQYAGRGEETQYF; cdr3_nt: TGTGCCAGCAGCCAATACGCAGGGCGGGGGGAAGAGACCCAGTACTTC
v_call: TRBV9; d_call: TRBD2; clone_size: NA; j_call: TRBJ2-1; cdr3_aa: CASSVAGTSAYNEQFF; cdr3_nt: TGTGCCAGCAGCGTAGCTGGGACTAGCGCCTACAATGAGCAGTTCTTC
v_call: TRBV7-9; d_call: TRBD1; clone_size: NA; j_call: TRBJ1-2; cdr3_aa: CASSLSAGGFGYTF; cdr3_nt: TGTGCCAGCAGCTTATCGGCAGGGGGTTTTGGCTACACCTTC
v_call: TRBV5-1; d_call: TRBD1; clone_size: NA; j_call: TRBJ2-5; cdr3_aa: CASSYYLTGGMETQYF; cdr3_nt: TGCGCCAGCAGCTACTACCTGACAGGGGGGATGGAGACCCAGTACTTC
v_call: TRBV28; d_call: NA; clone_size: NA; j_call: TRBJ1-1; cdr3_aa: CASRGENTNTEAFF; cdr3_nt: TGTGCCAGCAGGGGAGAAAACACGAACACTGAAGCTTTCTTT
v_call: TRBV19; d_call: NA; clone_size: NA; j_call: TRBJ1-1; cdr3_aa: CASSMRAANTEAFF; cdr3_nt: TGTGCCAGTAGTATGCGGGCCGCGAACACTGAAGCTTTCTTT
v_call: TRBV20-1; d_call: NA; clone_size: NA; j_call: TRBJ1-1; cdr3_aa: CRQGMNTEAFF; cdr3_nt: TGCAGACAGGGTATGAACACTGAAGCTTTCTTT
v_call: TRBV3-1/TRBV3-2; d_call: TRBD1; clone_size: NA; j_call: TRBJ1-6; cdr3_aa: CASSQGGQGNSPLHF; cdr3_nt: TGTGCCAGCAGCCAAGGCGGACAGGGTAATTCACCCCTCCACTTT
v_call: TRBV19; d_call: NA; clone_size: NA; j_call: TRBJ2-7; cdr3_aa: CASTPQGRILPGDEQYF; cdr3_nt: TGTGCCAGTACCCCACAGGGTAGAATTTTACCCGGGGACGAGCAGTACTTC
v_call: TRBV10-2; d_call: NA; clone_size: NA; j_call: TRBJ2-7; cdr3_aa: CASSTGDYEQYF; cdr3_nt: TGCGCCAGCAGCACCGGGGACTACGAGCAGTACTTC
v_call: TRBV24-1; d_call: NA; clone_size: NA; j_call: TRBJ2-4; cdr3_aa: CATSDPRTSQNIQYF; cdr3_nt: TGTGCCACCAGTGATCCCCGGACATCACAAAACATTCAGTACTTC
v_call: TRBV15; d_call: NA; clone_size: NA; j_call: TRBJ1-4; cdr3_aa: CATSREQGSHEKLFF; cdr3_nt: TGTGCCACCAGCAGGGAGCAGGGGTCTCATGAAAAACTGTTTTTT
v_call: TRBV7-9; d_call: TRBD2; clone_size: NA; j_call: TRBJ2-3; cdr3_aa: CATGGALTDTQYF; cdr3_nt: TGTGCCACCGGGGGGGCCTTAACAGATACGCAGTATTTT
v_call: TRBV5-1; d_call: TRBD1; clone_size: NA; j_call: TRBJ2-3; cdr3_aa: CASSLKGAVTDTQYF; cdr3_nt: TGCGCCAGCAGCTTGAAGGGGGCCGTCACAGATACGCAGTATTTT
v_call: TRBV15; d_call: TRBD1; clone_size: NA; j_call: TRBJ1-2; cdr3_aa: CATSRMGTGIGYTF; cdr3_nt: TGTGCCACCAGCAGAATGGGGACAGGGATTGGCTACACCTTC
v_call: TRBV6-5; d_call: TRBD1; clone_size: NA; j_call: TRBJ1-4; cdr3_aa: CASSSGTGGEKLFF; cdr3_nt: TGTGCCAGCAGTTCCGGGACAGGGGGTGAAAAACTGTTTTTT
v_call: TRBV6-1; d_call: NA; clone_size: NA; j_call: TRBJ2-1; cdr3_aa: CASSEIFRLGDAGEQFF; cdr3_nt: TGTGCCAGCAGTGAAATTTTCCGACTAGGCGACGCGGGTGAGCAGTTCTTC
v_call: TRBV19; d_call: TRBD1; clone_size: NA; j_call: TRBJ2-7; cdr3_aa: CASSTGQNYEQYF; cdr3_nt: TGTGCCAGTAGTACGGGACAGAACTACGAGCAGTACTTC
v_call: TRBV6-6; d_call: NA; clone_size: NA; j_call: TRBJ2-3; cdr3_aa: CASRVVLATDTQYF; cdr3_nt: TGTGCCAGCAGAGTGGTACTAGCCACAGATACGCAGTATTTT
v_call: TRBV2; d_call: TRBD1; clone_size: NA; j_call: TRBJ2-5; cdr3_aa: CASSERQGVETQYF; cdr3_nt: TGTGCCAGCAGTGAAAGGCAGGGGGTAGAGACCCAGTACTTC
v_call: TRBV19; d_call: TRBD2; clone_size: NA; j_call: TRBJ2-1; cdr3_aa: CASSLREADTYNEQFF; cdr3_nt: TGTGCCAGTAGCCTGCGGGAGGCAGATACCTACAATGAGCAGTTCTTC
v_call: TRBV2; d_call: NA; clone_size: once; j_call: TRBJ1-6; cdr3_aa: CASSGQTYNSPLHF; cdr3_nt: TGTGCCAGCAGTGGACAGACCTATAATTCACCCCTCCACTTT
v_call: TRBV4-2; d_call: TRBD1; clone_size: few; j_call: TRBJ2-7; cdr3_aa: CASRLEPGQGSYEQYF; cdr3_nt: TGTGCCAGCAGACTCGAACCGGGACAGGGGTCCTACGAGCAGTACTTC
v_call: TRBV5-1; d_call: NA; clone_size: NA; j_call: TRBJ1-3; cdr3_aa: CASSQGPGNSGNTIYF; cdr3_nt: TGCGCCAGCAGCCAGGGGCCGGGGAACTCTGGAAACACCATATATTTT
v_call: TRBV9; d_call: NA; clone_size: few; j_call: TRBJ1-6; cdr3_aa: CASSATGTGSPLHF; cdr3_nt: TGTGCCAGCAGCGCCACAGGGACGGGTTCACCCCTCCACTTT
v_call: TRBV5-4; d_call: NA; clone_size: NA; j_call: TRBJ1-6; cdr3_aa: CASSLPRDNSPLHF; cdr3_nt: TGTGCCAGCAGCTTACCACGGGATAATTCACCCCTCCACTTT
v_call: TRBV18; d_call: TRBD2; clone_size: NA; j_call: TRBJ2-1; cdr3_aa: CASSPGYSGNEQFF; cdr3_nt: TGTGCCAGCTCACCAGGGTATAGCGGGAATGAGCAGTTCTTC
v_call: TRBV15; d_call: NA; clone_size: NA; j_call: TRBJ1-3; cdr3_aa: CATSREGLLLSSGNTIYF; cdr3_nt: TGTGCCACCAGCAGAGAAGGACTGCTACTATCCTCTGGAAACACCATATATTTT
v_call: TRBV7-8; d_call: TRBD2; clone_size: NA; j_call: TRBJ2-3; cdr3_aa: CASSSTGTAGTREDHTQYF; cdr3_nt: TGTGCCAGCAGCTCCACCGGGACGGCCGGGACTAGGGAGGATCATACGCAGTATTTT
v_call: TRBV28; d_call: NA; clone_size: NA; j_call: TRBJ2-7; cdr3_aa: CASSLWLGVYEQYF; cdr3_nt: TGTGCCAGCAGTTTATGGCTAGGGGTCTACGAGCAGTACTTC
v_call: TRBV11-2; d_call: TRBD1; clone_size: NA; j_call: TRBJ2-4; cdr3_aa: CASSLGPGTGRGNIQYF; cdr3_nt: TGTGCCAGCAGCTTAGGCCCCGGGACAGGGAGGGGAAACATTCAGTACTTC